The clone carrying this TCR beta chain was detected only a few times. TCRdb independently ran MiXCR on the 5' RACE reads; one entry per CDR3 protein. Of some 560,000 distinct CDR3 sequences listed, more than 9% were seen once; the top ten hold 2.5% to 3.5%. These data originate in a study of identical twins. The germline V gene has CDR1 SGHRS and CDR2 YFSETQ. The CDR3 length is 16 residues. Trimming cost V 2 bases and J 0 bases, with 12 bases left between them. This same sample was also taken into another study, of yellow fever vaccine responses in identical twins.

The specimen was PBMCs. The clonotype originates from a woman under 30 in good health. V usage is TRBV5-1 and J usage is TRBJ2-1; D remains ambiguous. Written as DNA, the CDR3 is TGCGCCAGCAGCTTCAATCCCAAGAGCTCCTACAATGAGCAGTTCTTC. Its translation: CASSFNPKSSYNEQFF.